Shown below are 5 T cell receptor beta chains from a single sample sequenced in a study of T cell responses to AZD1222 COVID-19 vaccine. Some clones are missing from TCRdb's copy, which holds only in-frame ones; the method was immunoSEQ multiplex PCR. The table lists 110,000 or so clones, 70% to 90% of them singletons. Sequencing used peripheral blood, obtained 28 days after the second AZD1222 dose. These receptors all stem from an adult who received the AZD1222 COVID-19 vaccine.

This clone was counted only a few times. The gene calls are TRBV4-1 and TRBJ1-1, with D possibly TRBD1 on 5 matching bases. Germline-derived CDR1 and CDR2 are MGHRA and YSYEKL. CDR3 size: 14 residues. V was pared by 5 bases and J by 0 bases, with 10 bases between. The CDR3 reads CASSGLTVNTEAFF. The DNA of the CDR3 is TGCGCCAGCAGCGGGTTGACAGTGAACACTGAAGCTTTCTTT.

The chain uses TRBV6-2 or TRBV6-3 and TRBJ2-1; 8 positions match TRBD2. There are 15 residues in the CDR3. V lost 6 bases and J lost 2; bases outside the gene matches: 6. Germline V CDR1 and CDR2: MNHEY, SVGEGT. CDR3 nucleotide sequence: TGTGCCAGCAGCTCAAGGGGACTAGCCTACAATGAGCAGTTCTTC. This codes for CASSSRGLAYNEQFF.

This chain connects TRBV27 to TRBJ1-5, with 8 bases matching TRBD1. CDR1 MNHEY and CDR2 SMNVEV come from the germline V gene (reference sequence). With 3 bases clipped from V and 7 bases from J, the junction kept 2 bases outside the gene matches. The CDR3 contains 13 residues. The CDR3 nucleotides read TGTGCCAGCAGTTTCGACAGGGGACAGCCCCAGCATTTT. This encodes CASSFDRGQPQHF.

This rearrangement joins TRBV7-3 to TRBJ1-1, with a possible D match to TRBD1 (5 bases). In germline, CDR1 is SGHTA, CDR2 FQGTGA. CDR3 length: 13 amino acids. V lost 4 bases and J lost 7, with 13 bases in between. CDR3 in DNA: TGTGCCAGCAGCTCCGCGCGAACAGGTGAAGCTTTCTTT. It codes for CASSSARTGEAFF.

This clone was observed a single time. The rearrangement joins TRBV7-2 to TRBJ2-2; 7 bases agree with TRBD1. The CDR3 loop spans 14 amino acids. Per germline, CDR1 SGHTA and CDR2 FQGNSA. With V trimmed by 1 base and J by 6 bases, 2 bases remained unmatched. Here the CDR3 reads CASSLGQGAGELFF. The CDR3 DNA reads TGTGCCAGCAGCTTAGGACAGGGAGCCGGGGAGCTGTTTTTT.